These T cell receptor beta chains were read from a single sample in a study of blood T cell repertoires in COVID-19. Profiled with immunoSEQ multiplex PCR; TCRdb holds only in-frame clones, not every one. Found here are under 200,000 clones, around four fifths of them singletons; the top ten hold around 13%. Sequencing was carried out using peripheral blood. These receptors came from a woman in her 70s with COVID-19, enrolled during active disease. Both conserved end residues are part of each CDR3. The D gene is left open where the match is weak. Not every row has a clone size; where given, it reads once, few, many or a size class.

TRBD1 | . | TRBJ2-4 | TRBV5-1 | CASSSQGTKNIQYF | TGCGCCAGCAGCTCACAGGGGACCAAAAACATTCAGTACTTC
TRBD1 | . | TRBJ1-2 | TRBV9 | CASSADPGGFYGYTF | TGTGCCAGCAGCGCAGACCCAGGGGGATTCTATGGCTACACCTTC
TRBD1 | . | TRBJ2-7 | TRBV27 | CASSLTGQVYEQYF | TGTGCCAGCAGTTTAACGGGACAGGTCTACGAGCAGTACTTC
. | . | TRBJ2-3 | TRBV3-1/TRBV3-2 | CASSPSTSPGTDTQYF | TGTGCCAGCAGCCCATCCACTAGCCCTGGCACAGATACGCAGTATTTT
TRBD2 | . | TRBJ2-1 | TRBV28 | CASSRTSGRLGNNEQFF | TGTGCCAGCAGTCGGACTAGCGGGCGCCTTGGGAACAATGAGCAGTTCTTC
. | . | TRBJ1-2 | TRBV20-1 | CSASRGGNGYTF | TGCAGTGCTAGTCGGGGGGGGAATGGCTACACCTTC
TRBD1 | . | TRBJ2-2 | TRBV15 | CATSSRQGVNTGELFF | TGTGCCACCAGCAGCCGACAGGGCGTTAACACCGGGGAGCTGTTTTTT
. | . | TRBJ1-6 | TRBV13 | CASSLGTNNSPLHF | TGTGCCAGCAGCTTAGGGACAAATAATTCACCCCTCCACTTT
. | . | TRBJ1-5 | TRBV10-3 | CAISYGGNQPQHF | TGTGCCATTAGCTATGGAGGCAATCAGCCCCAGCATTTT
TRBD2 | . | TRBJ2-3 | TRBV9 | CASSVLAGGGTDTQYF | TGTGCCAGCAGCGTCCTAGCGGGGGGTGGTACAGATACGCAGTATTTT
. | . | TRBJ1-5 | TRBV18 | CASSPQRVGQPQHF | TGTGCCAGCTCACCGCAGAGGGTTGGTCAGCCCCAGCATTTT
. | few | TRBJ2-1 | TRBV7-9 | CASNQQAGSYNEQFF | TGTGCCAGCAACCAACAGGCAGGCTCCTACAATGAGCAGTTCTTC
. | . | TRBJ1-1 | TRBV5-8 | CASSLGDRLNTEAFF | TGTGCCAGCAGCTTGGGAGACAGGTTGAACACTGAAGCTTTCTTT
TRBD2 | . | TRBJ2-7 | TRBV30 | CAWSRSGSKNYEQYF | TGTGCCTGGAGTCGTAGCGGGTCCAAGAACTACGAGCAGTACTTC
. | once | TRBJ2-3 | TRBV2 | CASTELTSTDTQYF | TGTGCCAGCACGGAACTGACTAGCACAGATACGCAGTATTTT
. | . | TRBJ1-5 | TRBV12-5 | CASGLDSGSRPQHF | TGTGCTAGTGGTCTCGACAGTGGCAGTCGGCCCCAGCATTTT
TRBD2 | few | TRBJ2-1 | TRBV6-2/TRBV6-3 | CASSYKSSGSSYNEQFF | TGTGCCAGCAGTTACAAGTCTAGCGGGAGCTCCTACAATGAGCAGTTCTTC
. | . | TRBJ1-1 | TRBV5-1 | CASSAPEFNTEAFF | TGCGCCAGCAGCGCTCCGGAGTTCAACACTGAAGCTTTCTTT
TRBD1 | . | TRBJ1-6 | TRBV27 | CASSARAGTGFDSPLHF | TGTGCCAGCAGTGCCCGCGCCGGGACAGGGTTTGATTCACCCCTCCACTTT
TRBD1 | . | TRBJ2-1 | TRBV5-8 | CASSTGTVNNEQFF | TGTGCCAGCAGCACCGGGACAGTTAACAATGAGCAGTTCTTC
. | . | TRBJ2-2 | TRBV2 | CASTGVSNTGELFF | TGTGCCAGCACGGGGGTTTCGAACACCGGGGAGCTGTTTTTT
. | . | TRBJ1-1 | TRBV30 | CAWSPGIGNTEAFF | TGTGCCTGGAGTCCGGGTATCGGCAACACTGAAGCTTTCTTT
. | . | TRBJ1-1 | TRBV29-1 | CSVVNGEGGETEAFF | TGCAGCGTTGTGAACGGTGAGGGGGGGGAAACTGAAGCTTTCTTT
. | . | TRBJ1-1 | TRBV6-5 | CASSYDRGVLNTEAFF | TGTGCCAGCAGTTACGATCGGGGGGTTCTGAACACTGAAGCTTTCTTT
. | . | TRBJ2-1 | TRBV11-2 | CASSYQNNEQFF | TGTGCCAGCAGTTATCAGAACAATGAGCAGTTCTTC
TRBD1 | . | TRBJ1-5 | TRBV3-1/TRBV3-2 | CASSQGTGGYQPQHF | TGTGCCAGCAGCCAAGGGACAGGGGGATATCAGCCCCAGCATTTT
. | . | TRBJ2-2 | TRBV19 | CASKVAYTGELFF | TGTGCCAGTAAGGTAGCTTACACCGGGGAGCTGTTTTTT
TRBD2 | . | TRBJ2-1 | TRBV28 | CASSFEGLAGGREQFF | TGTGCCAGCAGTTTTGAGGGACTAGCGGGAGGGCGTGAGCAGTTCTTC
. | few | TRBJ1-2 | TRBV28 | CASSLFGGGDYTF | TGTGCCAGCAGTTTATTTGGGGGAGGTGACTACACCTTC
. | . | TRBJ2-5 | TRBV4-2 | CASSQDLTAEVQETQYF | TGTGCCAGCAGCCAAGATTTAACAGCCGAAGTGCAAGAGACCCAGTACTTC
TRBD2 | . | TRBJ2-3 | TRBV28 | CAWGLAGTDTQYF | TGTGCCTGGGGACTAGCGGGCACAGATACGCAGTATTTT
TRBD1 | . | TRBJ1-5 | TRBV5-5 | CASSLEQGLGNQPQHF | TGTGCCAGCAGCTTGGAACAGGGGCTAGGCAATCAGCCCCAGCATTTT
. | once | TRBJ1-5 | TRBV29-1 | CSVQTGFGGNQPQHF | TGCAGCGTTCAAACAGGGTTCGGTGGCAATCAGCCCCAGCATTTT
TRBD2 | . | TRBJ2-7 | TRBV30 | CAWREGLTTYEQYF | TGTGCCTGGAGGGAGGGACTAACAACCTACGAGCAGTACTTC
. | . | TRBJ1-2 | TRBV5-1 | CASSLSRGPGVSYTF | TGCGCCAGCAGCTTAAGCAGGGGCCCTGGCGTGTCCTACACCTTC
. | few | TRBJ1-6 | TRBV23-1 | CASSRSLKDRPAGNSPLHF | TGCGCCAGCAGTCGGTCCCTAAAGGACAGACCGGCAGGGAATTCACCCCTCCACTTT
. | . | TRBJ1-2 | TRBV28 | CAILRGRDGYTF | TGTGCCATCCTAAGGGGCCGTGATGGCTACACCTTC
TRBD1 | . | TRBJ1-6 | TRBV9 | CASSVGGQGNSPLHF | TGTGCCAGCAGCGTAGGAGGACAGGGTAATTCACCCCTCCACTTT
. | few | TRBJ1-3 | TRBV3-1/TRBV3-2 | CASSLVQGWNTIYF | TGTGCCAGCAGCCTAGTGCAGGGCTGGAACACCATATATTTT
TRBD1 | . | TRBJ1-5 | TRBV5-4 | CASSFTTGEGNQPQHF | TGTGCCAGCAGCTTTACTACAGGGGAGGGCAATCAGCCCCAGCATTTT
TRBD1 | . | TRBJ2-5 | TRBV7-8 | CASRRTGVGETQYF | TGTGCCAGCAGACGGACAGGGGTTGGCGAGACCCAGTACTTC
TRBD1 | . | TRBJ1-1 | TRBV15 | CATSRVRGQDTEAFF | TGTGCCACCAGCAGAGTAAGGGGACAGGACACTGAAGCTTTCTTT
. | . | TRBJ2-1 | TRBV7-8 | CASSSLPGGIGDNEQFF | TGTGCCAGCAGCTCGCTGCCTGGCGGGATCGGGGACAATGAGCAGTTCTTC
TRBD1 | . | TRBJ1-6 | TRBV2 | CASSGTGSTLHF | TGTGCCAGCAGTGGGACAGGCTCTACCCTCCACTTT
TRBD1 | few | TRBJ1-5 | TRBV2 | CASRAGQGSNQPQHF | TGTGCCAGCAGGGCAGGACAGGGTAGCAATCAGCCCCAGCATTTT
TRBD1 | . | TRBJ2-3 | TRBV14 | CASSQARGLGDTQYF | TGTGCCAGCAGCCAAGCCAGGGGGCTCGGCGATACGCAGTATTTT
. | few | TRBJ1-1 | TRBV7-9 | CASSPQGKTAFF | TGTGCCAGCAGTCCTCAGGGGAAGACGGCTTTCTTT
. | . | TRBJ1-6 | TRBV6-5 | CASSSDYNSPLHF | TGTGCCAGCAGTTCAGATTATAATTCACCCCTCCACTTT
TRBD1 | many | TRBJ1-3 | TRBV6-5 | CASRETGSGNTIYF | TGTGCCAGCAGGGAGACAGGGTCAGGAAACACCATATATTTT
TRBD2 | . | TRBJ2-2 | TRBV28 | CASSPGTSGRSGELFF | TGTGCCAGCAGTCCGGGGACTAGCGGGAGATCCGGGGAGCTGTTTTTT
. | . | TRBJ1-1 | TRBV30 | CAWRPFGTEAFF | TGTGCCTGGAGACCTTTCGGGACTGAAGCTTTCTTT
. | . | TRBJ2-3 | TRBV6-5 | CASSPILTDTQYF | TGTGCCAGCAGCCCGATACTAACAGATACGCAGTATTTT
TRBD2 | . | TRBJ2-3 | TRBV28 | CASSFRTSGRATQYF | TGTGCCAGCAGTTTCCGGACTAGCGGGAGGGCTACGCAGTATTTT
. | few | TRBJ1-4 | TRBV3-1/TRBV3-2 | CASSQGQGREKLFF | TGTGCCAGCAGCCAAGGGCAGGGCCGGGAAAAACTGTTTTTT
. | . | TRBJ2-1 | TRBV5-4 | CASSQSQKSEQFF | TGTGCCAGCAGCCAATCACAAAAAAGTGAGCAGTTCTTC